The T cell receptor beta chain under discussion was sequenced for a study of T-cell reconstitution after alpha-beta-depleted transplantation in children. Germline values: CDR1 KGHDR, CDR2 SFDVKD. CDR3 length equals 13 residues. The V and J ends lost 5 bases and 5 bases, in that order; junction bases with no gene match: 4. This clonotype showed up many times. It was with unique molecular identifiers that the TCRbeta library was prepared. A single record per CDR3 protein comes from TCRdb applying MiXCR to the PCR reads. The repertoire holds 600,000 to 700,000 distinct CDR3 sequences, around a sixth seen once, with 0.9% to 1.2% in the top ten.

Sequencing used PBMCs from the stem cell graft donor, obtained from the stem cell graft. The gene calls are TRBV24-1 and TRBJ2-7; 8 nucleotides match TRBD1. The receptor was isolated from a human donor who donated a stem cell graft to a child with acute myeloid leukemia. The CDR3 protein is CATSGRTGNEQYF. DNA of the CDR3: TGTGCCACCAGTGGCCGGACAGGGAACGAGCAGTACTTC.